This TCR beta chain was profiled in a study of cytomegalovirus exposure and HLA in healthy donors. Study outcomes and limitations: Productive status was seen about 90% or about 30% of the time for most TCR beta V segments in an earlier analysis. Apart from CMV serostatus, no immune exposure information was available.

This CDR3 has 15 residues. Germline loops: CDR1 SEHNR, CDR2 FQNEAQ (reference sequence). V lost 5 bases, J lost 4 bases, and 17 bases lay in between. PCR primers comprised 60 Vbeta and 13 Jbeta primers. Generated by immunoSEQ multiplex PCR, the TCRdb table keeps only in-frame clones and is missing some. The sample has under 200,000 clones, 60% to 85% seen once. Comment on this clone: The antigen is undetermined.

The chain employs TRBV7-9 and TRBJ1-1; the D is unclear. The receptor was derived from a man aged 25-45 years in good health and CMV-seropositive. The sample comprised PBMCs. The CDR3 sequence: CASSPRRGGGTEAFF. The CDR3 DNA sequence: TGTGCCAGCAGCCCGCGCCGGGGAGGAGGCACTGAAGCTTTCTTT.